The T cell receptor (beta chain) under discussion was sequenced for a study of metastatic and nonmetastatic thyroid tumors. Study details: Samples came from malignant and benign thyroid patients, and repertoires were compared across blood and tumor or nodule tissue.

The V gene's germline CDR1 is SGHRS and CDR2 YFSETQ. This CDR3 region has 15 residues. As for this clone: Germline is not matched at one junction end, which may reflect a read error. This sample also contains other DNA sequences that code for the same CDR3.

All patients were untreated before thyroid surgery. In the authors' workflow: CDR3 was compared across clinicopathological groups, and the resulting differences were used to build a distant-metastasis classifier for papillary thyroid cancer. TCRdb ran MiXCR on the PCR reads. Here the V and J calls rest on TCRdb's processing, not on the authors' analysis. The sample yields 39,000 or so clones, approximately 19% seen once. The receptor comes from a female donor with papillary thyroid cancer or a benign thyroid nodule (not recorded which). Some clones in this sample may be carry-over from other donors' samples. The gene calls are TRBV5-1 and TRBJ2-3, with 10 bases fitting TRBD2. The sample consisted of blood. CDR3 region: CASSSSGSRPDTQYF. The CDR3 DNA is TGCGCCAGTAGCTCTAGCGGGAGTCGACCAGATACGCAGTATTTT. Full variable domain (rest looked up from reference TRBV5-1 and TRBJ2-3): KAGVTQTPRYLIKTRGQQVTLSCSPISGHRSVSWYQQTPGQGLQFLFEYFSETQRNKGNFPGRFSGRQFSNSRSEMNVSTLELGDSALYLCASSSSGSRPDTQYFGPGTRLTVL.